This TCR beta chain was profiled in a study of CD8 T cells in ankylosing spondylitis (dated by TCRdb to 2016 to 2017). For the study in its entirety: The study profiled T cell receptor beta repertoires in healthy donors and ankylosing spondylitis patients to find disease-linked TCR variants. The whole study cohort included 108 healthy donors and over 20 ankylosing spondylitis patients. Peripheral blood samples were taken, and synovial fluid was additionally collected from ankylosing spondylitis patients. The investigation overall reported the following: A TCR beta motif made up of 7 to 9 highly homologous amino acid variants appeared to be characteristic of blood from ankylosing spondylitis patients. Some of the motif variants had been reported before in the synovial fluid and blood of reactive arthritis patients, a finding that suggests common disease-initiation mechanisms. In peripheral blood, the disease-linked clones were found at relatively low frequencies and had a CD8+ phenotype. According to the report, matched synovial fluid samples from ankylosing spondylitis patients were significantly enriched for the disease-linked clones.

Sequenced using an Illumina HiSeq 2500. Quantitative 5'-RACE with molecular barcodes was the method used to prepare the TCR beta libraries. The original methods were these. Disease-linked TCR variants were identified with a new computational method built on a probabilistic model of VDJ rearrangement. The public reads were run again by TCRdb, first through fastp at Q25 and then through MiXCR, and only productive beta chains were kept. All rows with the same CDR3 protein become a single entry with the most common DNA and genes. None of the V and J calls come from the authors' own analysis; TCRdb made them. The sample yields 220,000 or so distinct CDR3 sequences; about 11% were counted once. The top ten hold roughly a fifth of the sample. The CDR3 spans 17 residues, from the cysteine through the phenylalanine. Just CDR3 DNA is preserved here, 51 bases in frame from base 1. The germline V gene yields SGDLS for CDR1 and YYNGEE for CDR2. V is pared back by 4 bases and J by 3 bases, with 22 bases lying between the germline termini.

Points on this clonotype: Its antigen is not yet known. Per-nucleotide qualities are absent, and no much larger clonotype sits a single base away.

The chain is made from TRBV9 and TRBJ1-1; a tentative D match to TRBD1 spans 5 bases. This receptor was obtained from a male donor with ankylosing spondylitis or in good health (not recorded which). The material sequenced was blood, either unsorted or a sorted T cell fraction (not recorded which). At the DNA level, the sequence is TGTGCCAGCAGCCCCGGGCACATCTCAGTAGGGGACACTGAAGCTTTCTTT. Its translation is CASSPGHISVGDTEAFF.